The 8 T cell receptor beta chains in this list originate from one sample, sequenced in a study of shared clonotypes between healthy human individuals. Using immunoSEQ multiplex PCR, the repertoire was profiled, and TCRdb retains in-frame clones only, with some absent. Of roughly 2 million clones in the sample, around 95% were seen once. The specimen sequenced was naive CD4+ T cells sorted from blood. Subset of the sample: CD45RA+ positively selected. The receptor set was obtained from a man aged 18 to 30 in good health.

In DNA form, the CDR3 reads TGTGCCTGGACAGGTTCGGACTATGGCTACACCTTC. Amino acid sequence: CAWTGSDYGYTF. J is TRBJ1-2 and V is TRBV30; D gene unclear. Germline assignment: CDR1 GTSNPN and CDR2 SVGIG (reference sequence). V was pared by 4 bases and J by 3 bases, with 9 bases between. This CDR3 is built from 12 residues.

The rearrangement joins TRBV7-9 to TRBJ2-7; D possibly corresponds to TRBD1 (5 bases). The CDR3 runs to 17 residues. The germline V and J ends were trimmed by 4 bases and 4 bases, with 23 bases remaining between them. Germline CDR1 and CDR2: SEHNR and FQNEAQ (reference sequence). The chain's CDR3 is CASSSWSGARTRYEQYF. CDR3 sequence (DNA): TGTGCCAGCAGCTCGTGGAGTGGGGCGCGAACCCGATACGAGCAGTACTTC.

CDR3 loop: CASSQLAPPGWELFF. In DNA, the CDR3 is TGTGCCAGTTCGCAACTAGCGCCCCCGGGGTGGGAGCTGTTTTTT. The V and J genes are TRBV19 and TRBJ2-2; 7 bases are shared with TRBD2. CDR3 length: 15 amino acids. CDR1 and CDR2 (germline): LNHDA, SQIVND (reference sequence). V lost 8 bases, J lost 9 bases, and 15 bases stayed unmatched.

The rearrangement links TRBV30 to TRBJ2-7; D is perhaps TRBD1 or TRBD2 (5 bases each). Looked up from germline, CDR1 is GTSNPN and CDR2 is SVGIG (reference sequence). The germline V and J ends were trimmed by 0 bases and 12 bases, with 24 bases remaining between them. The CDR3 consists of 15 residues. Here the CDR3 DNA reads TGTGCCTGGAGTGTACGCCCTTCGGGCAGGGAGTCTAGGTACTTC. Its translation is CAWSVRPSGRESRYF.

The chain is built from TRBV25-1 and TRBJ2-7; D uncertain. The germline CDR1 and CDR2 sequences are MGHDK and SYGVNS. V was shortened by 4 bases and J by 3 bases, with 10 bases between the two germline ends. CDR3 length: 13 amino acids. CDR3 region: CASSAGDNYEQYF. The DNA for the CDR3 is TGTGCCAGCAGTGCTGGGGATAACTACGAGCAGTACTTC.

The chain couples TRBV11-3 to TRBJ2-1; D could derive from TRBD1 or TRBD2 (5 bases each). Trimming shortened V by 0 bases and J by 9 bases, and 9 bases separated the two germline ends. CDR3 length equals 13 residues. Per the germline V gene, CDR1 is SGHNT and CDR2 is YENEEA. DNA of the CDR3: TGTGCCAGCAGCTTAGAGGTGAGGGGTGAGCAGTTCTTC. Translated: CASSLEVRGEQFF.

V usage is TRBV7-3 and J usage is TRBJ2-1; no clear D. The CDR3 has 13 residues. Trimming took off 3 bases at V and 13 bases at J, with 16 bases between the two ends. CDR1 is SGHTA, CDR2 FQGTGA, per germline. CDR3 nucleotides: TGTGCCAGCAGCTTCGGCCCACCCACCCATCAGTTCTTC. Protein product: CASSFGPPTHQFF.

The DNA for the CDR3 is TGTGCCAGCAGTAACAGGTTCGCGAACACCGGGGAGCTGTTTTTT. It yields the protein CASSNRFANTGELFF. The chain joins TRBV6-5 to TRBJ2-2, with D maybe TRBD1 (5 bases). The CDR3 has 15 residues. Germline loops: CDR1 MNHEY, CDR2 SVGAGI. V was cut by 5 bases and J by 0 bases, with 10 bases left in between.